This T cell receptor (beta chain) emerged from a study of T cell responses to AZD1222 COVID-19 vaccine. General study results and limits: Seropositive status at baseline applied to only a handful of AZD1222 recipients.

A remark on this clone: Its antigen remains unknown.

Trimming removed 4 bases at V and 5 bases at J, with 5 bases between. The CDR3 has 11 residues. Germline-derived CDR1 and CDR2 are SEHNR and FQNEAQ (reference sequence). TCRdb keeps only in-frame clones here, not all; method: immunoSEQ multiplex PCR. The sample holds 150,000 to 200,000 clones; 92% are singletons and the top ten take over 9.5%. The sequencing here drew on peripheral blood, taken on day 0 of AZD1222 vaccination. The chain employs TRBV7-9 and TRBJ2-5; no clear D. The sequence was obtained from an adult in good health. The CDR3 nucleotides are TGTGCCAGCAGCTCCGTCGAGACCCAGTACTTC. Translation gives CASSSVETQYF.